The 5 T cell receptor beta chains given below trace back to one sample, sequenced in a study of blood T cell repertoires in COVID-19. Generated by immunoSEQ multiplex PCR, the TCRdb table keeps only in-frame clones and is missing some. The sample holds around 150,000 clones, roughly 81% seen once. The sample taken for sequencing was peripheral blood. These receptors originate from a man aged 35 to 55 with acute or convalescent COVID-19.

The CDR3 loop reads CASETATNEKLFF. CDR3 coding DNA: TGTGCCAGTGAGACTGCAACTAATGAAAAACTGTTTTTT. The chain recombines TRBV19 with TRBJ1-4; D is undetermined. The length of the CDR3 is 13 residues. Between the trimmed V and J ends, which lost 8 bases and 0 bases, there was a span of 7 bases. CDR1 and CDR2 from the germline V gene are LNHDA and SQIVND (reference sequence).

The rearrangement links TRBV27 to TRBJ2-3; 9 bases fit TRBD2. V lost 5 bases, J lost 1 base, and 7 bases stayed unmatched. The CDR3 sequence is 16 residues long. Germline V gene lookup returns CDR1 MNHEY and CDR2 SMNVEV (reference sequence). The CDR3, as DNA: TGTGCCAGCAGTCCTTTAGCGGGGGTCCGCACAGATACGCAGTATTTT. Amino acid sequence: CASSPLAGVRTDTQYF.

V and J are TRBV19 and TRBJ2-7; a weak D match, TRBD1 (6 bases). The CDR3 covers 15 residues. The V and J ends lost 3 bases and 5 bases respectively, with 17 bases between them. CDR1 and CDR2 (germline): LNHDA, SQIVND (reference sequence). The CDR3 DNA is TGTGCCAGTAGTATGTTCAACAGGGTGGGGGACGAGCAGTACTTC. Residues: CASSMFNRVGDEQYF.

The chain employs TRBV6-6 and TRBJ1-2, with D possibly matching TRBD1 (5 bases). Germline loops: CDR1 MNHNY, CDR2 SVGAGI (reference sequence). Trimming took off 4 bases at V and 8 bases at J, with 17 bases between the two ends. The CDR3 loop spans 14 amino acids. In DNA form, the CDR3 reads TGTGCCAGCAGTTTTCAGTGGGGGGTGAGGGGCTACACCTTC. As protein: CASSFQWGVRGYTF.

There are a few counts of this clone. The CDR3 coding sequence is TGTGCCAGCAGTCATACCCGGGACACTGAAGCTTTCTTT. Protein: CASSHTRDTEAFF. The chain couples TRBV6-5 to TRBJ1-1; D gene uncertain. The CDR3 consists of 13 residues. The ends were cut back, 5 bases at V and 3 bases at J, with 10 bases in the middle. Germline-derived CDR1 and CDR2 are MNHEY and SVGAGI.